These 11 T cell receptor beta chains share one sample of origin, sequenced in a study of regulatory T cells in long-lasting Graves disease (dated by TCRdb to 2020 to 2022). The time point label here, explained by the study, means: persistent/refractory GD, antithyroid drugs over 5 years with positive TRAb. For both TCR sequencing and RNA sequencing, RNA was extracted from PBMCs using TRIzol. The method was multiplex PCR. Sequencing was carried out with an Illumina HiSeq 4000. TCR beta libraries were built with iRepertoire HTBI primers and Arm-PCR amplification of CDR3 regions. TCRdb passed the public sequencing reads through fastp at Q25 and MiXCR, retaining productive beta sequences. All rows with the same CDR3 protein become a single entry with the most common DNA and genes. This sample gives about 400,000 distinct CDR3 sequences in total; 20% of them show up just once. The ten largest clones take up about a fifth of the sample.

The sample in question was peripheral blood mononuclear cells (PBMCs), obtained when the disease was refractory, from a patient treated with antithyroid drugs. The receptor set was obtained from a female donor with Graves disease.

This sequence joins TRBV27 and TRBJ2-7, with D possibly being TRBD2 (5 bases). The CDR3 length is 16 residues. Trimming removed 5 bases at V and 7 bases at J, with 24 bases between. CDR1 and CDR2 (germline): MNHEY, SMNVEV (reference sequence). The CDR3 nucleotides read TGTGCCAGCAGTACTAAAGGCCCCCGACTAACAGCAGAGCAGTACTTC. The encoded protein is CASSTKGPRLTAEQYF.

This clonotype has only a few counts. The chain links TRBV28 to TRBJ2-3; 8 positions agree with TRBD1. The CDR3 totals 15 residues. Per the germline V gene, CDR1 is MDHEN and CDR2 is SYDVKM. J was trimmed by 2 bases and V by 4 bases; bases with no gene match: 5. For the CDR3, the DNA is TGTGCCAGCAGTTCGGACAGGGATCTCACAGATACGCAGTATTTT. Its protein product is CASSSDRDLTDTQYF.

The chain couples TRBV10-3 to TRBJ1-1, with 8 bases identical to TRBD1. The J segment lost 2 bases and the V segment lost 5 bases, leaving 7 bases of the junction unmatched. Germline values: CDR1 ENHRY, CDR2 SYGVKD. CDR3 length: 15 amino acids. The CDR3 bases are TGTGCCATCAGTTCCGGGACAGGTTATAACACTGAAGCTTTCTTT. Its protein product is CAISSGTGYNTEAFF.

V is TRBV14 and J is TRBJ1-3; D uncertain. The CDR3 has 15 amino acids. V was pared by 2 bases and J by 0 bases, with 8 bases between. Germline V gives CDR1 SGHDN, CDR2 FVKESK. CDR3 sequence: CASSQIGYSGNTIYF. The CDR3 DNA follows: TGTGCCAGCAGCCAAATTGGCTACTCTGGAAACACCATATATTTT.

This clonotype was seen many times. The chain carries TRBV27 and TRBJ1-5, with TRBD1 matching 11 bases. Germline V gives CDR1 MNHEY, CDR2 SMNVEV (reference sequence). The CDR3 has 14 amino acids. The V and J ends lost 8 bases and 4 bases, in that order; junction bases with no gene match: 4. The CDR3 DNA reads as TGTGCCAGCGCAGGACAGGGGGCAAATCAGCCCCAGCATTTT. Residues: CASAGQGANQPQHF.

This clonotype showed up many times. V usage is TRBV12-3 or TRBV12-4 and J usage is TRBJ2-2; D not resolved. This CDR3 has 13 residues. The ends were cut back, 5 bases at V and 7 bases at J, with 11 bases in the middle. The CDR3 nucleotides read TGTGCCAGCAGTAGGGCGAGTGGCGGGGAGCTGTTTTTT. Residues: CASSRASGGELFF.

This clonotype came up many times. This chain uses TRBV7-2 with TRBJ2-5; 9 positions match TRBD2. The CDR3 is 17 residues long. Trimming at V came to 3 bases and at J to 4 bases, leaving 12 bases not matched to a gene. Germline V gene lookup returns CDR1 SGHTA and CDR2 FQGNSA. The CDR3 DNA reads TGTGCCAGCAGCTTGGGGGTGTTAGCGGGAGCTGCAGAGACCCAGTACTTC. This gives the protein CASSLGVLAGAAETQYF. The complete variable domain, with remaining parts taken from reference TRBV7-2 and TRBJ2-5, reads GAGVSQSPSNKVTEKGKDVELRCDPISGHTALYWYRQSLGQGLEFLIYFQGNSAPDKSGLPSDRFSAERTGGSVSTLTIQRTQQEDSAVYLCASSLGVLAGAAETQYFGPGTRLLVL.

The table lists this clonotype with a few counts. A read error may account for a junction end that differs from germline. This rearrangement joins TRBV28 to TRBJ1-4; D unclear. Per the germline V gene, CDR1 is MDHEN and CDR2 is SYDVKM. The CDR3 totals 11 residues. The CDR3 is CASTLNEKLFF. The CDR3 region has the DNA TGTGCCAGCACTTTAAATGAAAAACTGTTTTTT.

The J gene is TRBJ2-1, the V gene TRBV2; tentatively, D is TRBD1 or TRBD2 (6 bases each). Trimming removed 5 bases from V and 6 bases from J, with 20 bases in between. Germline CDR1 is SNHLY and CDR2 is FYNNEI. This CDR3 region has 16 residues. In nucleotides, the CDR3 is TGTGCCAGCAGTCCCCTTCTGGGGGGCCCTTCCAATGAGCAGTTCTTC. It specifies CASSPLLGGPSNEQFF.

This clonotype showed up many times. The genes are TRBV20-1 and TRBJ2-5; possible D gene TRBD1, 6 bases. The germline V gene has CDR1 DFQATT and CDR2 SNEGSKA (reference sequence). The CDR3 loop spans 15 amino acids. Trimming took off 3 bases at V and 3 bases at J, with 17 bases between the two ends. CDR3 in amino acids: CSARPTQGIKETQYF. The CDR3 bases are TGCAGTGCTAGGCCCACTCAGGGGATTAAAGAGACCCAGTACTTC.

This clonotype was observed many times. The chain combines TRBV14 with TRBJ2-5, with 14 positions matching TRBD2. The CDR3 runs to 17 residues. After removal of 3 bases from V and 4 bases from J, the junction contained 7 bases not matched to a gene. Germline CDR1 is SGHDN and CDR2 is FVKESK. CDR3 loop: CASSQLGLAGGGETQYF. CDR3 coding DNA: TGTGCCAGCAGCCAGCTCGGACTAGCGGGAGGAGGAGAGACCCAGTACTTC.